The next 29 T cell receptor beta chains were all read from a single sample in a study of T cell responses to AZD1222 COVID-19 vaccine (dated by TCRdb to the early 2020s). The time point label, as the study defines it: baseline before first vaccination. The library was produced with the immunoSEQ multiplex PCR assay. Not all clones reach the TCRdb copy of this immuneACCESS table, which keeps in-frame sequences only. Checked studies attribute under half of the gap to unresolved V genes and leave the rest unexplained. For this sample the table gives more than 95,000 clones, of which roughly 88% were detected only once. Roughly 2.6% of the sample comes from the top ten. This specimen was peripheral blood, taken on day 0 of AZD1222 vaccination. The origin of the receptors is an adult in good health.

V is TRBV2 and J is TRBJ2-7; D might be TRBD1 or TRBD2, each matching 5 bases. V lost 11 bases and J 3 bases, leaving 11 bases between the germline ends. CDR1 is SNHLY and CDR2 is FYNNEI in the germline V gene. This CDR3 is 11 amino acids long. For the CDR3, the DNA is TGTGCCGTGGGACGGGGCTACGAGCAGTACTTC. It specifies CAVGRGYEQYF.

The chain links TRBV28 to TRBJ2-7; 12 bases fit TRBD1. V dropped 7 bases and J dropped 7; count of bases not matched to a gene: 11. The CDR3 length is 15 residues. CDR1 MDHEN and CDR2 SYDVKM come from the germline V gene. The CDR3 region is CASTKGGQGAGEQYF. As DNA, the CDR3 is TGTGCCAGCACTAAGGGGGGACAGGGGGCTGGTGAGCAGTACTTC. Drawing the rest from reference TRBV28 and TRBJ2-7, the complete variable domain is DVKVTQSSRYLVKRTGEKVFLECVQDMDHENMFWYRQDPGLGLRLIYFSYDVKMKEKGDIPEGYSVSREKKERFSLILESASTNQTSMYLCASTKGGQGAGEQYFGPGTRLTVT.

The chain couples TRBV7-8 to TRBJ1-1; a possible D gene is TRBD1 (5 bases). Trimming left V 5 bases short and J 0 bases short, with 13 bases between. The CDR3 covers 15 residues. Germline CDR1 reads SGHVS; CDR2 reads FQNEAQ. The CDR3 DNA follows: TGTGCCAGCAGCCCCCAGGGTAGAATGAACACTGAAGCTTTCTTT. Protein: CASSPQGRMNTEAFF. Based on the CDR3 plus reference TRBV7-8 and TRBJ1-1, the full variable domain is GAGVSQSPRYKVAKRGQDVALRCDPISGHVSLFWYQQALGQGPEFLTYFQNEAQLDKSGLPSDRFFAERPEGSVSTLKIQRTQQEDSAVYLCASSPQGRMNTEAFFGQGTRLTVV.

The V call is TRBV11-2, the J call TRBJ1-2; 7 nucleotides line up with TRBD1. CDR1 is SGHAT, CDR2 FQNNGV, per germline. CDR3 length: 14 residues. Trimming took 7 bases from V and 4 from J; bases not matched to a gene: 9. The CDR3 spells CASTDREGIYGYTF. CDR3 sequence (DNA): TGTGCCAGCACCGACAGGGAAGGCATCTATGGCTACACCTTC.

The chain recombines TRBV3-1 (or the pseudogene TRBV3-2) with TRBJ1-1; D might be TRBD1 (6 bases). There are 14 residues in the CDR3. Germline CDR1 LGHDT, CDR2 YNNKEL (reference sequence). Trimming stripped 4 bases from V and 7 bases from J, with 16 bases between. Written as DNA, the CDR3 is TGTGCCAGCAGCCCCCACCGAGGGGGTGATGAAGCTTTCTTT. Translation gives CASSPHRGGDEAFF.

The chain joins TRBV3-1 (or the pseudogene TRBV3-2) to TRBJ2-1; 13 nucleotides match TRBD2. J lost 1 base, V lost 3 bases, and 9 bases had no gene match. Germline lookup yields CDR1 LGHDT and CDR2 YNNKEL (reference sequence). The CDR3 has 19 residues. The CDR3 DNA sequence: TGTGCCAGCAGCCAGGCTGGGACTAGCGGGACTCGGTCCTACAATGAGCAGTTCTTC. Protein product: CASSQAGTSGTRSYNEQFF.

Only a few counts were recorded for this clone. This chain joins TRBV25-1 and TRBJ2-3; tentatively, D is TRBD2 (7 bases). CDR3 length equals 16 residues. Per germline, CDR1 MGHDK and CDR2 SYGVNS. Between the trimmed V and J ends, which lost 0 bases and 1 base, there was a span of 11 bases. CDR3 sequence (DNA): TGTGCCAGCAGTGAATATATCGGGGGGCGCACAGATACGCAGTATTTT. Translation gives CASSEYIGGRTDTQYF. Full variable domain (remainder filled in from reference TRBV25-1 and TRBJ2-3): EADIYQTPRYLVIGTGKKITLECSQTMGHDKMYWYQQDPGMELHLIHYSYGVNSTEKGDLSSESTVSRIRTEHFPLTLESARPSHTSQYLCASSEYIGGRTDTQYFGPGTRLTVL.

The chain carries TRBV10-1 and TRBJ2-3; D unclear. This CDR3 has 16 residues. The germline V gene encodes CDR1 WNHNN and CDR2 SYGVQD (reference sequence). V was trimmed by 3 bases and J by 6 bases, leaving 19 bases between them. In nucleotides, the CDR3 is TGCGCCAGCAGTGATTCGTACGCGGCCGGTGGGGATACGCAGTATTTT. It is translated as CASSDSYAAGGDTQYF.

The genes are TRBV7-9 and TRBJ2-5, with D maybe TRBD1 (5 bases). The CDR3 runs to 15 residues. Germline V gene data show CDR1 as SEHNR and CDR2 as FQNEAQ (reference sequence). Deletions cut 5 bases from V and 4 bases from J, with 17 bases between. The CDR3 DNA sequence: TGTGCCAGCAGCCCTAGGGGTGCCTTCGGAGAGACCCAGTACTTC. Protein sequence: CASSPRGAFGETQYF.

V and J are TRBV7-8 and TRBJ2-3; the D is unclear. With 4 bases removed from V and 5 bases from J, the gap between germline ends came to 10 bases. CDR1 is SGHVS, CDR2 FQNEAQ, per germline. The CDR3 runs 13 residues. CDR3 sequence reads: CASSYQPRDTQYF. The DNA for the CDR3 is TGTGCCAGCAGCTACCAACCTCGAGATACGCAGTATTTT.

CDR3 residues: CAAYGRGYYEQYF. Written as DNA, the CDR3 is TGTGCCGCCTATGGCAGGGGATACTACGAGCAGTACTTC. This sequence joins TRBV6-5 and TRBJ2-7; D is perhaps TRBD1 (6 bases). This CDR3 spans 13 amino acids. Germline lookup yields CDR1 MNHEY and CDR2 SVGAGI. Trimming removed 11 bases from V and 3 bases from J, with 17 bases in between.

The chain recombines TRBV2 with TRBJ2-7; 7 nucleotides match TRBD1. In germline, CDR1 is SNHLY, CDR2 FYNNEI. This CDR3 comprises 15 residues. V was pared by 3 bases and J by 3 bases, with 8 bases of the junction left unmatched. In DNA form, the CDR3 reads TGTGCCAGCAGTGAGCGCGGACAGGCCTACTACGAGCAGTACTTC. Protein product: CASSERGQAYYEQYF.

This chain connects TRBV5-1 to TRBJ1-6; weak D call: TRBD1 (5 bases). Germline CDR1 reads SGHRS; CDR2 reads YFSETQ. Trimming cost V 7 bases and J 9 bases, with 17 bases left between them. This CDR3 has 14 amino acids. In DNA, the CDR3 is TGCGCCAGCTCCCTCGGGGGGGGTGTTTCACCCCTCCACTTT. It specifies CASSLGGGVSPLHF.

The chain couples TRBV6-2 or TRBV6-3 to TRBJ2-1; D is ambiguous. V lost 2 bases, J lost 4 bases, and 12 bases lay in between. The CDR3 has 15 amino acids. The V gene's germline CDR1 is MNHEY and CDR2 SVGEGT. CDR3 bases: TGTGCCAGCAGTTACACGGCGTCAGGTTACAATGAGCAGTTCTTC. It codes for CASSYTASGYNEQFF.

V gene TRBV5-4 combines with J gene TRBJ2-2, with D perhaps matching TRBD2 (5 bases). Germline V gives CDR1 SGHNT, CDR2 YYREEE (reference sequence). The CDR3 covers 16 residues. V shed 0 bases and J shed 4 bases, with 13 bases lying between them. The CDR3 DNA is TGTGCCAGCAGCTTGGCCCGCCACGCGGGCACCGGGGAGCTGTTTTTT. It codes for CASSLARHAGTGELFF. Based on the CDR3 plus reference TRBV5-4 and TRBJ2-2, the full variable domain is ETGVTQSPTHLIKTRGQQVTLRCSSQSGHNTVSWYQQALGQGPQFIFQYYREEENGRGNFPPRFSGLQFPNYSSELNVNALELDDSALYLCASSLARHAGTGELFFGEGSRLTVL.

The chain links TRBV15 to TRBJ1-1; 9 bases fit TRBD1. Germline CDR1 and CDR2: LNHNV and YYDKDF (reference sequence). V lost 3 bases and J lost 5; bases outside the gene matches: 10. The CDR3 spans 16 residues. CDR3 sequence: CATSRPGQGKRTEAFF. Here the CDR3 DNA reads TGTGCCACCAGCAGGCCGGGACAGGGAAAGAGGACTGAAGCTTTCTTT.

The J gene is TRBJ1-1, the V gene TRBV5-8, with TRBD1 identical over 8 bases. Germline CDR1 and CDR2: SGHTS and YDEGEE. The CDR3 contains 14 residues. V lost 4 bases and J lost 2; bases outside the gene matches: 4. The CDR3 loop is CASSADRGNTEAFF. DNA of the CDR3: TGTGCCAGCAGCGCAGACAGGGGTAACACTGAAGCTTTCTTT.

The V call is TRBV6-5, the J call TRBJ2-1; TRBD2 is a possible D gene (6 bases). Deletions cut 2 bases from V and 2 bases from J, with 10 bases between. The CDR3 is made up of 15 amino acids. CDR1 is MNHEY and CDR2 is SVGAGI in the germline V gene. CDR3 in DNA: TGTGCCAGCAGTTACGCGGGAACCACCTACAATGAGCAGTTCTTC. Translated: CASSYAGTTYNEQFF.

This rearrangement joins TRBV28 to TRBJ2-7; TRBD1 matches 11 bases. Looked up from germline, CDR1 is MDHEN and CDR2 is SYDVKM. J was trimmed by 4 bases and V by 6 bases; bases with no gene match: 5. This CDR3 region has 14 residues. CDR3 sequence (DNA): TGTGCCAGCAGGGACAGGGGGCAGTTGTACGAGCAGTACTTC. Protein sequence: CASRDRGQLYEQYF.

The chain has TRBV19 and TRBJ1-5; D unclear. The V gene lost 3 bases and the J gene lost 2 bases, with 5 bases spanning the gap. The germline V gene encodes CDR1 LNHDA and CDR2 SQIVND (reference sequence). CDR3 length: 13 amino acids. This CDR3 is CASSIIGNQPQHF. Here the CDR3 DNA reads TGTGCCAGTAGTATCATCGGCAATCAGCCCCAGCATTTT.

This clone was counted once. The V gene is TRBV12-3 or TRBV12-4, the J gene TRBJ1-1, with D possibly matching TRBD1 (5 bases). The CDR3 extends over 12 amino acids. V gave up 3 bases and J gave up 7 bases, with 9 bases separating them. CDR3 DNA sequence: TGTGCCAGCAGTTTCAGGACATTTGAAGCTTTCTTT. Protein sequence: CASSFRTFEAFF.

The V gene is TRBV18, the J gene TRBJ1-1, with D unclear. This CDR3 contains 13 residues. The V gene lost 6 bases and the J gene lost 2 bases, with 10 bases spanning the gap. Germline V gene lookup returns CDR1 KGHSH and CDR2 LQKENI. The CDR3 is CASSPPFNTEAFF. In DNA form, the CDR3 reads TGTGCCAGCTCTCCTCCCTTCAACACTGAAGCTTTCTTT.

The chain carries TRBV29-1 and TRBJ2-1, with D uncertain. V shed 5 bases and J shed 7 bases, with 15 bases lying between them. CDR1 is SQVTM, CDR2 ANQGSEA, per germline. This CDR3 contains 13 residues. The CDR3, as DNA: TGCAGCGTTCTCAGATGGGGTGGGAATGAGCAGTTCTTC. As protein: CSVLRWGGNEQFF.

The chain couples TRBV3-1 (or the pseudogene TRBV3-2) to TRBJ1-3; the D is unclear. Germline V CDR1 and CDR2: LGHDT, YNNKEL (reference sequence). V was trimmed by 2 bases and J by 0 bases, leaving 17 bases between them. The CDR3 runs to 18 residues. CDR3 loop: CASSQSSALLSSGNTIYF. In DNA, the CDR3 is TGTGCCAGCAGCCAATCTTCCGCACTACTTAGCTCTGGAAACACCATATATTTT.

The genes are TRBV27 and TRBJ1-5, with no clear D. The CDR3 loop spans 13 amino acids. Germline lookup yields CDR1 MNHEY and CDR2 SMNVEV (reference sequence). V dropped 0 bases and J dropped 9 bases, with 9 bases sitting between them. Here the CDR3 reads CASSLSEVAPQHF. The CDR3 DNA reads TGTGCCAGCAGTTTATCGGAAGTAGCGCCCCAGCATTTT.

This chain connects TRBV18 to TRBJ1-5; no firm D call. CDR1 is KGHSH and CDR2 is LQKENI in the germline V gene. V was trimmed by 3 bases and J by 6 bases, leaving 6 bases between them. The CDR3 contains 12 residues. The CDR3 is CASSPTSQPQHF. In nucleotides, the CDR3 is TGTGCCAGCTCACCCACCAGTCAGCCCCAGCATTTT.

The chain carries TRBV6-1 and TRBJ1-5, with 12 bases identical to TRBD1. The CDR3 totals 16 residues. Trimming at V came to 4 bases and at J to 6 bases, leaving 7 bases not matched to a gene. Germline CDR1 and CDR2: MNHNS and SASEGT. The CDR3 nucleotides are TGTGCCAGCAGTGGCTCGGGACAGGGGGCGCTTCAGCCCCAGCATTTT. This gives the protein CASSGSGQGALQPQHF.

The chain has TRBV3-1 (or the pseudogene TRBV3-2) and TRBJ2-7; 7 positions agree with TRBD1. The CDR3 loop spans 15 amino acids. Losses at the gene ends were 4 bases for V and 5 bases for J; bases not matched to a gene: 11. Per germline, CDR1 LGHDT and CDR2 YNNKEL (reference sequence). The DNA for the CDR3 is TGTGCCAGCAGCCGAGGGGCAGGGGGTATCGACGAGCAGTACTTC. The encoded protein is CASSRGAGGIDEQYF.

The chain recombines TRBV27 with TRBJ1-2; tentative D call: TRBD1 (6 bases). V shed 4 bases and J shed 3 bases, with 9 bases lying between them. CDR1 and CDR2 from the germline V gene are MNHEY and SMNVEV (reference sequence). The CDR3 is made up of 13 amino acids. In DNA, the CDR3 is TGTGCCAGCAGTTGGGGGGCCCACTATGGCTACACCTTC. Translated, it gives CASSWGAHYGYTF.